The rows below give T cell receptor beta chains drawn from one sample of a study of blood T cells in healthy people across ages. One entry per CDR3 protein results from TCRdb running MiXCR on the 5' RACE reads. The sample holds about 1.8 million distinct CDR3 sequences, around half seen once. Sequencing input: blood. The receptors originated from a woman aged 40 to 50 in good health. CDR3s include the opening cysteine and the closing phenylalanine or tryptophan. The D gene is left open where the match is weak. Expanded clones get a size class; other rows say once, few or many, or leave the size out.

j_call clone_size d_call v_call cdr3_nt cdr3_aa
TRBJ1-2 few - TRBV12-3/TRBV12-4 TGTGCCAGCAGTTTAGGACGGAATGGCTACACCTTC CASSLGRNGYTF
TRBJ2-3 - TRBD2 TRBV12-3/TRBV12-4 TGTGCCAGCAGTTTTAGGGCGGGGGCAGATACGCAGTATTTT CASSFRAGADTQYF
TRBJ2-5 many - TRBV6-2/TRBV6-3 TGTGCCAGCAGTTACTACCAAGAGACCCAGTACTTC CASSYYQETQYF
TRBJ2-6 few - TRBV25-1 TGTGCCAGCAGTGAATTCGGGGGCGCTGGGGCCAACGTCCTGACTTTC CASSEFGGAGANVLTF
TRBJ1-5 - - TRBV25-1 TGTGCCAGCAGTTCCTCCGGAAGTCTGCCCCAGCATTTT CASSSSGSLPQHF
TRBJ1-2 - - TRBV25-1 TGTGCCAGCAGACAGTCAGGGAGTAACTATGGCTACACCTTC CASRQSGSNYGYTF
TRBJ2-2 - - TRBV24-1 TGTGCCACCAGGGACTCGGAAGGGCTGTTTTTT CATRDSEGLFF
TRBJ1-4 - - TRBV5-1 TGCGCCAGCAGCTTGGAGGTGGCAGATGAAAAACTGTTTTTT CASSLEVADEKLFF
TRBJ2-4 - TRBD2 TRBV27 TGTGCCAGCAGTCCTATAGCGGGGGATAGTCAGGCCAAAAACATTCAGTACTTC CASSPIAGDSQAKNIQYF
TRBJ1-1 - - TRBV6-5 TGTGCCAGCAGTTCTTCTCAGGGTTGGACTGAAGCTTTCTTT CASSSSQGWTEAFF
TRBJ1-2 - - TRBV27 TGTGCCAGCAGGGCGTACTATGGCTACACCTTC CASRAYYGYTF
TRBJ1-2 - TRBD1 TRBV20-1 TGCAGTGTTCCGCCCGGGACAGGGGCGTCGGACTATGGCTACACCTTC CSVPPGTGASDYGYTF
TRBJ2-5 once - TRBV20-1 TGCAGTGCTAGGGCAACCAACCCTGGTGGGGGAGACCTCAGAGAGACCCAGTACTTC CSARATNPGGGDLRETQYF
TRBJ1-1 once - TRBV29-1 TGCAGCGCTGGGCGGCAGGAGTGGATGAACACTGAAGCTTTCTTT CSAGRQEWMNTEAFF
TRBJ2-1 - TRBD2 TRBV5-1 TGTGCCAGCAGGGTAGCGGGGGGCAATGAGCAGTTCTTC CASRVAGGNEQFF
TRBJ2-6 few - TRBV20-1 TGCAGTGCCAAGGCGAACTCTGGGGCCAACGTCCTGACTTTC CSAKANSGANVLTF
TRBJ2-3 few - TRBV7-9 TGTGCCAGCAGCATTCTAGCCAGCACAGATACGCAGTATTTT CASSILASTDTQYF
TRBJ1-1 - TRBD1 TRBV20-1 TGCAGTGCTAGGGACAGGGGAATGAACACTGAAGCTTTCTTT CSARDRGMNTEAFF
TRBJ1-2 - - TRBV29-1 TGCAGCGTTGACAATTCGGACACTAACTATGGCTACACCTTC CSVDNSDTNYGYTF
TRBJ2-3 few TRBD2 TRBV20-1 TGCAGTGCCCCGACTAGCGGGGGATTTAGGGATACGCAGTATTTT CSAPTSGGFRDTQYF
TRBJ2-7 few - TRBV6-1 TGTGCCAGCCGTTTGGGACAACTCTCCTACGAGCAGTACTTC CASRLGQLSYEQYF
TRBJ2-3 - - TRBV14 TGTGCCAGCAGCCAGGGTCGAAGACCGACAGATACGCAGTATTTT CASSQGRRPTDTQYF
TRBJ2-4 - TRBD2 TRBV6-5 TGTGCCAGCAGTTACTACGGGGGGTTGAACATTCAGTACTTC CASSYYGGLNIQYF
TRBJ2-1 - TRBD1 TRBV24-1 TGTGCCACCAGTGACTGGACAGGGGGGCACAATGAGCAGTTCTTC CATSDWTGGHNEQFF
TRBJ1-2 - - TRBV5-1 TGCGCCAGCAGCGTGAACGGAGAATATGGCTACACCTTC CASSVNGEYGYTF
TRBJ2-3 - TRBD1 TRBV7-2 TGTGCCAGCAGCCGGTCCACGGCACAGGGGACAGATACGCAGTATTTT CASSRSTAQGTDTQYF
TRBJ2-6 - - TRBV9 TGTGCCAGCAGCGTAGCGGCGACTAGCTCTGGGGCCAACGTCCTGACTTTC CASSVAATSSGANVLTF